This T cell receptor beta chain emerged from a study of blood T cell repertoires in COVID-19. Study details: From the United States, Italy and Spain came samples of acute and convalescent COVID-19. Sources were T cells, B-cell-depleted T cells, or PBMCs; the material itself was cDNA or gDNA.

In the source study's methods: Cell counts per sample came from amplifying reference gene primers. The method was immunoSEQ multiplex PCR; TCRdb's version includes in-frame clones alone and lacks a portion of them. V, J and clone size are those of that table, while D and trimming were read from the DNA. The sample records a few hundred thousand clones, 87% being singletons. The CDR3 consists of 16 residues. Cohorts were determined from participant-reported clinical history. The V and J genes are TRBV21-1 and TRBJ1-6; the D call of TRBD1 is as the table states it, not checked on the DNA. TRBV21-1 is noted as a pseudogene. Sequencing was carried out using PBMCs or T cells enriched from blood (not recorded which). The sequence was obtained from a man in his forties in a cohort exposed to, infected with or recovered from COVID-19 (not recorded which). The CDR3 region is CASSKAGQGVNSPLHF. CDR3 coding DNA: TGTGCCAGCAGCAAAGCGGGACAGGGGGTGAATTCACCCCTCCACTTT.